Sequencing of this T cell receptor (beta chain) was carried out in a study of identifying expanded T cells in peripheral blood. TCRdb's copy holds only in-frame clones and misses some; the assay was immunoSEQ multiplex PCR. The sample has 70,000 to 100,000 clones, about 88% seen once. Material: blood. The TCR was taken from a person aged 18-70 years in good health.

The CDR3 reads CASSLKTMTQYF. DNA of the CDR3: TGTGCCAGCAGCTTAAAAACAATGACCCAGTACTTC. The chain joins TRBV7-2 to TRBJ2-5; D remains ambiguous. Germline CDR1 is SGHTA and CDR2 is FQGNSA. Trimming removed 2 bases from V and 7 bases from J, with 8 bases in between. This CDR3 has 12 amino acids.